A single sample gave rise to the 14 T cell receptor beta chains below, sequenced in a study of STAT5B mutations in CD4+ large granular lymphocyte leukemia. Clones were read by immunoSEQ multiplex PCR, and TCRdb kept only the in-frame ones, dropping some. Of 30,000 to 40,000 clones in the sample, more than 60% are singletons; the top ten hold roughly 2.1%. Sequencing used CD4+ T cells from blood buffy coats. Receptors were obtained from a human donor in good health.

This chain connects TRBV5-1 to TRBJ2-2, with D possibly being TRBD2 (5 bases). V was cut by 0 bases and J by 2 bases, with 8 bases left in between. The germline gives CDR1 SGHRS, CDR2 YFSETQ. CDR3 length equals 15 residues. In nucleotides, the CDR3 is TGCGCCAGCAGCTTGGCCGGGGATAACACCGGGGAGCTGTTTTTT. Translated: CASSLAGDNTGELFF.

J is TRBJ1-1 and V is TRBV25-1; D is undetermined. The CDR3 extends over 14 amino acids. From germline, CDR1 is MGHDK and CDR2 SYGVNS. V lost 3 bases and J 5 bases, leaving 13 bases between the germline ends. Here the CDR3 reads CASSDSGGRTEAFF. The CDR3 bases are TGTGCCAGCAGTGATTCAGGTGGGAGGACTGAAGCTTTCTTT.

The chain carries TRBV11-2 and TRBJ2-5; the match to TRBD2 covers 7 bases. The V gene end was trimmed by 5 bases and the J gene end by 5 bases; junction bases not matched to a gene: 23. CDR1 and CDR2 (germline): SGHAT, FQNNGV. The CDR3 is made up of 19 amino acids. CDR3 coding DNA: TGTGCCAGCAGCCCCCCATCGAGCCCAGCGGGGACTTCTCGTGAGACCCAGTACTTC. It is translated as CASSPPSSPAGTSRETQYF.

The chain combines TRBV14 with TRBJ2-7, with TRBD2 matching 10 bases. This CDR3 is built from 14 residues. Trimming at V came to 6 bases and at J to 5 bases, leaving 7 bases not matched to a gene. The germline CDR1 and CDR2 sequences are SGHDN and FVKESK. The CDR3 reads CASRPGLAGDEQYF. Written as DNA, the CDR3 is TGTGCCAGCAGACCGGGGCTAGCGGGGGACGAGCAGTACTTC.

The rearrangement joins TRBV30 to TRBJ2-7, with 7 bases aligning to TRBD1. V trimming: 2 bases; J trimming: 2 bases; junction bases outside the gene matches: 3. CDR3 length equals 13 residues. Germline CDR1 GTSNPN, CDR2 SVGIG (reference sequence). The CDR3 protein is CAWSRDRTYEQYF. The CDR3 DNA is TGTGCCTGGAGTCGGGACAGAACCTACGAGCAGTACTTC.

The rearrangement uses TRBV5-1 and TRBJ1-4, with TRBD1 identical over 7 bases. Germline values: CDR1 SGHRS, CDR2 YFSETQ. J gave up 6 bases and V 4 bases, and 6 bases lay outside the gene matches. The CDR3 is made up of 14 amino acids. The CDR3 coding sequence is TGCGCCAGCAGCGTACAGGGGATCGATGAAAAACTGTTTTTT. It yields the protein CASSVQGIDEKLFF.

V and J are TRBV5-8 and TRBJ2-1; D is unclear. The CDR3 spans 8 residues. V gave up 6 bases and J gave up 8 bases, with 0 bases separating them. Germline loops: CDR1 SGHTS, CDR2 YDEGEE. CDR3 protein: CASNEQFF. The DNA for the CDR3 is TGTGCCAGCAATGAGCAGTTCTTC.

The chain joins TRBV5-6 to TRBJ1-1; D not resolved. The V and J ends lost 4 bases and 8 bases respectively, with 12 bases between them. CDR1 and CDR2 from the germline V gene are SGHDT and YYEEEE. The CDR3 covers 12 residues. The CDR3 DNA follows: TGTGCCAGCAGCCGGGCTCGGGAAGAAGCTTTCTTT. As protein: CASSRAREEAFF. Looking up the rest from reference TRBV5-6 and TRBJ1-1 gives the full variable domain: DAGVTQSPTHLIKTRGQQVTLRCSPKSGHDTVSWYQQALGQGPQFIFQYYEEEERQRGNFPDRFSGHQFPNYSSELNVNALLLGDSALYLCASSRAREEAFFGQGTRLTVV.

The sample holds a few counts of this clone. The chain links TRBV2 to TRBJ2-7; possibly TRBD1 for D (6 bases). From germline, CDR1 is SNHLY and CDR2 FYNNEI. V lost 6 bases to trimming and J lost 0 bases, with 15 bases between them. The CDR3 is made up of 15 amino acids. In DNA form, the CDR3 reads TGTGCCAGCAGATCCCAACGGACAGCCTCCTACGAGCAGTACTTC. Translated: CASRSQRTASYEQYF.

J is TRBJ2-3 and V is TRBV18; D might be TRBD1 (5 bases). The CDR3 is made up of 18 amino acids. V lost 4 bases to trimming and J lost 1 base, with 21 bases between them. CDR1 and CDR2 (germline): KGHSH, LQKENI. The CDR3 DNA reads as TGTGCCAGCTCACTCAGCCCCAGGGCCCTCGGTGGCACAGATACGCAGTATTTT. Amino acids: CASSLSPRALGGTDTQYF.

The chain's CDR3 is CASSLEEPESGNTIYF. Here the CDR3 DNA reads TGCGCCAGCAGCTTGGAGGAGCCGGAGTCTGGAAACACCATATATTTT. The chain couples TRBV5-1 to TRBJ1-3; no clear D. V lost 0 bases, J lost 1 base, and 11 bases lay in between. This CDR3 contains 16 residues. Germline V lookup: CDR1 SGHRS, CDR2 YFSETQ.

About this clone itself: The junction departs from germline at one end; a sequencing error may be responsible. The chain joins TRBV27 to TRBJ1-4; D unresolved. Germline CDR1 MNHEY, CDR2 SMNVEV (reference sequence). There are 16 residues in the CDR3. CDR3 sequence: CASSDHKGTTNEELFF. CDR3 coding DNA: TGTGCCAGCAGTGACCATAAGGGTACAACTAATGAAGAACTGTTTTTT.

This chain connects TRBV6-4 to TRBJ1-1, with D possibly being TRBD1 (6 bases). Germline V lookup: CDR1 MRHNA, CDR2 SNTAGT. The V end lost 6 bases, the J end lost 1 base, and 12 bases lay between the germline ends. The CDR3 has 14 residues. CDR3 nucleotides: TGTGCCAGCAGCCCCGAGGGGGGGAACACTGAAGCTTTCTTT. It encodes CASSPEGGNTEAFF.

The chain joins TRBV30 to TRBJ2-1; 7 bases are a match to TRBD2. The ends lost 0 bases at V and 9 bases at J; junction bases unmatched: 5. CDR1 is GTSNPN and CDR2 is SVGIG in the germline V gene (reference sequence). The CDR3 extends over 13 amino acids. CDR3 region: CAWSVVSGVEQFF. CDR3 sequence (DNA): TGTGCCTGGAGTGTTGTCAGCGGGGTTGAGCAGTTCTTC. Drawing the rest from reference TRBV30 and TRBJ2-1, the complete variable domain is SQTIHQWPATLVQPVGSPLSLECTVEGTSNPNLYWYRQAAGRGLQLLFYSVGIGQISSEVPQNLSASRPQDRQFILSSKKLLLSDSGFYLCAWSVVSGVEQFFGPGTRLTVL.